Given below is one T cell receptor (beta chain) in context. Its recognized antigen is unknown. The input lacks base qualities; no much larger clone sits a single base away. The cysteine opens and the phenylalanine closes a CDR3 of 14 amino acids. Only CDR3 DNA is held: 42 bases, read in frame from base 1. CDR1 is given as KGHSH and CDR2 as LQKENI, both from the germline V gene. V was cut back by 3 bases and J by 1 base, leaving a gap of 9 bases between them. This specimen belongs to a study of T cell responses to AZD1222 COVID-19 vaccine (dated by TCRdb to 2020 to 2022). Some background on the complete study: TCR sequencing was performed for 230 to 250 trial participants, of whom some 200 were given two doses of AZD1222 and about 25 were given two doses of MenACWY control vaccine. Trial participants were enrolled into age subgroups of 18-55, 56-69 and 70-plus years, which contained 148, 28 and 57 TCR-sequenced participants, respectively. Results the study describes overall, beyond this receptor: Nearly half of unique spike-specific TCRs reportedly recognized epitopes outside regions mutated in the B.1.351 and B.1.1.7 variants. After two AZD1222 doses, spike-specific TCR breadth and depth were significantly higher than at day 0 and than in MenACWY recipients. Conclusions about previously exposed vaccinees are limited because only six or seven AZD1222 recipients were SARS-CoV-2 seropositive at baseline. The whole spike protein was spanned by vaccine-associated CD4 TCRs, and dominant responses were seen in regions 160-218 and 743-854. Most participants were white British and females outnumbered males, and the authors suggested that clonal diversity may have been underestimated. Because no day 14 peak-response samples were available, repertoires were characterized only after the peak T cell response. The 56-69-year group was small, and its depth increase did not reach significance, likely because of low power.

The intended sense of this specimen's time point label: about 28 days (+/-7) after the second vaccine dose. Read against the paper, the sample's treatment or condition label means: meningococcal conjugate vaccine given as trial control. Vaccinee samples were obtained from the UK trials COV001 and COV002, which included a single-blind randomized controlled phase 2/3 trial of AZD1222 (ChAdOx1 nCoV-19) in healthy adults. For TCRbeta chain sequencing, PBMC samples from trial participants were taken at day 0 and at day 28 after the second dose. The CDR3 regions of human TCRbeta chains were analyzed by immunosequencing. As for the original processing: TCRs in the repertoires were matched against a reference library of SARS-CoV-2-specific TCRs that had been generated with the MIRA antigen-specificity platform. Breadth was defined as the fraction of unique TCRs that were SARS-CoV-2-associated, and depth was defined as the fraction of total T cells that were SARS-CoV-2-associated. Using the MIRA data, each spike-specific TCR was assigned both to the spike region to which the TCR was reactive and to a CD4 or CD8 class. Log10-transformed breadth and depth values were compared by one-way ANOVA with Sidak's multiple comparisons tests. Not all clones reach the TCRdb copy of this immuneACCESS table, which keeps in-frame sequences only. Checked studies attribute under half of the gap to unresolved V genes and leave the rest unexplained. V, J and clone size reflect that table, while D and trimming were determined from the DNA. For this sample the table gives about 39,000 clones, of which about nine tenths were detected only once. The ten most abundant clones make up approximately 27% of the sample.

This TCR derives from an adult who received the MenACWY meningococcal vaccine as a control. This specimen consisted of peripheral blood, obtained 28 days after the second dose of the MenACWY control vaccine. The rearranged chain carries TRBV18 and TRBJ1-1; a weak D assignment points to TRBD1 (6 bases agree). The CDR3 in this case is CASSPQGRNTEAFF. Read as DNA, the sequence is TGTGCCAGCTCACCCCAGGGGAGGAACACTGAAGCTTTCTTT.